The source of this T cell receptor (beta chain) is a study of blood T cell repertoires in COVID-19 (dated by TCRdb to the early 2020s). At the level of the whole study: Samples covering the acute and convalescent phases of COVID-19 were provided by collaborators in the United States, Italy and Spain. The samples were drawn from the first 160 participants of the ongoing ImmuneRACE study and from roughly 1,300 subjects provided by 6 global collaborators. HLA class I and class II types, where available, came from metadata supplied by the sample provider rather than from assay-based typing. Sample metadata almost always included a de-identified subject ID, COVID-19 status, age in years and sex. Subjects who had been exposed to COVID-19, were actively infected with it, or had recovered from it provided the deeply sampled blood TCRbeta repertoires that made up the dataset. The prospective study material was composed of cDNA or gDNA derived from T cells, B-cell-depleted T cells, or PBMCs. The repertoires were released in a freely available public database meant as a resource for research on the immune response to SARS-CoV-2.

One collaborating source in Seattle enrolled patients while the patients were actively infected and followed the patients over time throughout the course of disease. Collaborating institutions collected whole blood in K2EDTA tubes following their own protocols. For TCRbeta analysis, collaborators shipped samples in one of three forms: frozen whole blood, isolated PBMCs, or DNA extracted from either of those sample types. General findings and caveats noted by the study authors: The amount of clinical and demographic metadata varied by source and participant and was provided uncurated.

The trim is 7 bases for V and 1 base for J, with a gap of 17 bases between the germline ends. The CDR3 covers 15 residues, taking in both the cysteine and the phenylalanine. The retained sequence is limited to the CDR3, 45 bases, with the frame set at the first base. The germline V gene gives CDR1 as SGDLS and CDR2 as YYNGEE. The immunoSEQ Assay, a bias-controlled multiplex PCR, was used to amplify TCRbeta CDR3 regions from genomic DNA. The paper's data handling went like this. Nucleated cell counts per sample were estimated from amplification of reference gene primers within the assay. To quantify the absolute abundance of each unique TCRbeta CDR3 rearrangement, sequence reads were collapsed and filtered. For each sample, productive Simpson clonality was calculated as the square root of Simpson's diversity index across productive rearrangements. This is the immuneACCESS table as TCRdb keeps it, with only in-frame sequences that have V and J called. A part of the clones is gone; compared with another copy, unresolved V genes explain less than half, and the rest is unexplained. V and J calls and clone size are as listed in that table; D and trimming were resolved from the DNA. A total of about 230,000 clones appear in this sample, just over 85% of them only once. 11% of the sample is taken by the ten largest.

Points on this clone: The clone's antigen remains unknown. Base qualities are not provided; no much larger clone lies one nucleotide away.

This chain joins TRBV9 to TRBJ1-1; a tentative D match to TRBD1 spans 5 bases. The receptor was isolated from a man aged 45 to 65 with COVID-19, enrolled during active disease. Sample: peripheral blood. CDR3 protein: CASSAGGQGNTEAFF. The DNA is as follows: TGTGCCAGCTCCGCGGGGGGTCAGGGGAACACTGAAGCTTTCTTT.